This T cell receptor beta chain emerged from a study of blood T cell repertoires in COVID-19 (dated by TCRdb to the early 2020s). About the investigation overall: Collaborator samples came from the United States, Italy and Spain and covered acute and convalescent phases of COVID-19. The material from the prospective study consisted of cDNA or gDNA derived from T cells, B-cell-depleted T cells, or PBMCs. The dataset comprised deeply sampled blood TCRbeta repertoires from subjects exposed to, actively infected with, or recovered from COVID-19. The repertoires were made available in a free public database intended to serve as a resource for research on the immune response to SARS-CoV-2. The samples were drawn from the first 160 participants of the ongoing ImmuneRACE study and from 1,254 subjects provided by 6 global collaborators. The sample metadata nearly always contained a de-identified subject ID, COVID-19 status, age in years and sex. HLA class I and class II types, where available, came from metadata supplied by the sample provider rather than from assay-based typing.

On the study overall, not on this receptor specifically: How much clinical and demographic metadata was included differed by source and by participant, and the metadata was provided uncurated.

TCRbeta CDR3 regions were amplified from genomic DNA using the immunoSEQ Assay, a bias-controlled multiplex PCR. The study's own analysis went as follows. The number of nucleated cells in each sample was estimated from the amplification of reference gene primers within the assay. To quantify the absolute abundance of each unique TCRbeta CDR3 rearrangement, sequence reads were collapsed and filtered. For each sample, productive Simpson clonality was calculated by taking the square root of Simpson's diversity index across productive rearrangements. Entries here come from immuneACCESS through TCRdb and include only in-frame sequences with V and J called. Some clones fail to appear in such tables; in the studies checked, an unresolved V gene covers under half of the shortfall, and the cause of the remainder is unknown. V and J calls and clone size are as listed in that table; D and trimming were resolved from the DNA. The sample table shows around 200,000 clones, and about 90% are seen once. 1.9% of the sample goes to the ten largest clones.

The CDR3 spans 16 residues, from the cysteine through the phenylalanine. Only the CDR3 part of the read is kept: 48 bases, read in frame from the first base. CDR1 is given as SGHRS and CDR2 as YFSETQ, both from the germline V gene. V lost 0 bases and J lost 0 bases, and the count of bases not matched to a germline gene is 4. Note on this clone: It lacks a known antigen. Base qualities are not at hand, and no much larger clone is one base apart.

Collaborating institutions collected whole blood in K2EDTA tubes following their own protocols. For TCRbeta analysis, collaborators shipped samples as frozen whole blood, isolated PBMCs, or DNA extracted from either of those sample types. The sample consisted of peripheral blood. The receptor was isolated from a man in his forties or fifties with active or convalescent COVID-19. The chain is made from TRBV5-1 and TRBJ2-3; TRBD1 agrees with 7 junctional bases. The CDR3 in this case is CASSLGGGASTDTQYF. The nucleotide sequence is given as TGCGCCAGCAGCTTGGGAGGGGGCGCGAGCACAGATACGCAGTATTTT.